This T cell receptor (beta chain) was sequenced for a study of radiotherapy plus CTLA-4 blockade in lung cancer. TCRdb's table, derived via immunoSEQ multiplex PCR, lists solely in-frame clones and lacks some. This sample has fewer than 85,000 clones, with around 87% found just once. The CDR3 spans 20 residues. V dropped 0 bases and J dropped 5; count of bases not matched to a gene: 16. CDR1 SGHNT and CDR2 YENEEA come from the germline V gene. Sample: peripheral blood, taken from a patient treated with radiotherapy plus ipilimumab. This sequence was found in a human donor with non-small cell lung cancer who had stable disease on radiotherapy plus ipilimumab. This chain uses TRBV11-3 with TRBJ2-2; 9 bases line up with TRBD2. Written as DNA, the CDR3 is TGTGCCAGCAGCTTAGAGAGATGGCTAGCGGGGCCGGAGGGGACCGGGGAGCTGTTTTTT. Translating gives CASSLERWLAGPEGTGELFF.